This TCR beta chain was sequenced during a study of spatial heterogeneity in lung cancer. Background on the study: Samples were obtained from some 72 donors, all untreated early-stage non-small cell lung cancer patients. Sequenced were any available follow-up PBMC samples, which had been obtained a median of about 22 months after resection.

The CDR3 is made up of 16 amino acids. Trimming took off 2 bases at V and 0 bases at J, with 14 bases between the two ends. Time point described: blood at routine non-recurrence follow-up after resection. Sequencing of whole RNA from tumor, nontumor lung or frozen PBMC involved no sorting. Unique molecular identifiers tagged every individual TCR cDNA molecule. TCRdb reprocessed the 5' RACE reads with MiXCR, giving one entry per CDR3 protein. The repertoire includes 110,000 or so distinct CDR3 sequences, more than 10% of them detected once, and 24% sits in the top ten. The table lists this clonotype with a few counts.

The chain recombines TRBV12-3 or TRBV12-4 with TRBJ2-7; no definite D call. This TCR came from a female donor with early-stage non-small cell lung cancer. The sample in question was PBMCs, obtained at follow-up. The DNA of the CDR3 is TGTGCCAGCAGTTTAAGAGCGACACTGAGCTCCTACGAGCAGTACTTC. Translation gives CASSLRATLSSYEQYF.